This TCR beta chain stems from a study of CD8 T cells in ankylosing spondylitis. Study-level findings and limits: Clones linked to the disease showed a CD8+ phenotype. They occurred at relatively low frequencies in peripheral blood. Ankylosing spondylitis blood appeared to carry a characteristic TCR beta motif of 7 or 8 highly homologous variants. There was reportedly significant enrichment of clones that were disease-linked in matched ankylosing spondylitis synovial fluid.

Researchers built TCR beta libraries using quantitative 5'-RACE with molecular barcodes. Each CDR3 protein gets one entry after TCRdb re-called the 5' RACE reads with MiXCR. Of fewer than 450,000 distinct CDR3 sequences in the sample, roughly a sixth were seen once. This clonotype came up many times. Its antigen is not known. The sample was blood, either unsorted or a sorted T cell fraction (not recorded which). This clonotype was obtained from a male donor with ankylosing spondylitis.

The CDR3 DNA is TGCAGCGTTGAAGAAGCTAGCGGGAGACGTGAGCAGTTCTTC. Residues: CSVEEASGRREQFF. J is TRBJ2-1 and V is TRBV29-1, with 10 nucleotides matching TRBD2. The trim removed 0 bases at V and 9 bases at J, leaving 5 bases unmatched. The CDR3 is 14 amino acids. The germline CDR1 and CDR2 sequences are SQVTM and ANQGSEA.